This T cell receptor (beta chain) was observed in a study of T cell responses to AZD1222 COVID-19 vaccine. Broader study findings: Mostly white British, mostly female donors; authors suggested clonal diversity may be underestimated. Spike-specific TCR depth and breadth grew after two AZD1222 doses. Nearly half of spike-specific TCRs reportedly target unmutated variant regions.

With regard to this clone: Antigen unknown.

Second-dose recipients at about 4 or about 12 weeks were treated as one pooled group. Generated by immunoSEQ multiplex PCR, the TCRdb table keeps only in-frame clones and is missing some. The sample contains around 84,000 clones, approximately 85% of which appear only once. CDR3 length: 15 amino acids. Trimming removed 5 bases at V and 7 bases at J, with 18 bases between. Germline V lookup: CDR1 SGHTA, CDR2 FQGNSA. This clonotype originated in an adult who received the AZD1222 COVID-19 vaccine. The sequencing used peripheral blood, collected 28 days after the second AZD1222 dose. The chain employs TRBV7-2 and TRBJ1-5; maybe TRBD1 (5 bases). The CDR3 bases are TGTGCCAGCAGCCGGGGGAGGGTCGGTGGACAGCCCCAGCATTTT. The encoded protein is CASSRGRVGGQPQHF.